This T cell receptor beta chain came from a study of OX40 agonist ivuxolimab in advanced cancers. Background on the study: Patients took ivuxolimab, an agonistic anti-OX40 (CD134) antibody. General study points: Individuals who were partial responders at 0.1-3.0 mg/kg had clonal expansion that ranked among the lowest. Expanded clones belonging to CD8+ T cells outnumbered, on average, those of CD4+.

The CDR3 is 15 amino acids. Germline loops: CDR1 GTSNPN, CDR2 SVGIG (reference sequence). After removal of 5 bases from V and 9 bases from J, the junction contained 15 bases not matched to a gene. With regard to this clone: Its antigen is not identified.

The protocol was immunoSEQ multiplex PCR, while the TCRdb copy is restricted to in-frame clones and leaves out a portion. Altogether tens of thousands of clones are present, 85% to 90% being singletons, with the ten largest covering 1.5% to 2%. The sequence derives from an adult with an advanced solid tumor such as melanoma, head and neck, liver or kidney cancer. The source material was CD4+ or CD8+ T cells sorted from blood, sampled in a trial of the OX40 agonist ivuxolimab. J is TRBJ2-1 and V is TRBV30; 8 bases are shared with TRBD2. CDR3 DNA sequence: TGTGCCTGGGCTCCCAATACCGGACTAGCTATTGAGCAGTTCTTC. Protein: CAWAPNTGLAIEQFF.